What follows is one T cell receptor (beta chain) and its context. Antigen: not known. Participants had chemo-refractory metastatic non-small-cell lung cancer and were treated with focal radiation plus ipilimumab CTLA-4 blockade. Assay used: immunoSEQ multiplex PCR; TCRdb lists only in-frame clones, some missing. Found here are roughly 97,000 clones, 65% to 85% of them singletons; the top ten hold around 2.8%. The sample is drawn from a study of radiotherapy plus CTLA-4 blockade in lung cancer. Study summary: Objective responses were recorded in 15% to 20% of patients, with disease control recorded in approximately 32%.

The V gene's germline CDR1 is LNHDA and CDR2 SQIVND (reference sequence). The CDR3 runs to 9 residues. V dropped 10 bases and J dropped 7; count of bases not matched to a gene: 0. Overall study results and limits: The best predictor of response was reported to be early blood T cell clone dynamics, with interferon-beta. Researchers report tumor-derived TCR clones expanding in blood after radiotherapy plus ipilimumab.

The TCR originated in a human donor with non-small cell lung cancer who had a partial response to radiotherapy plus ipilimumab. Some clones in this sample may be carry-over from other donors' samples. The chain combines TRBV19 with TRBJ1-2; 7 bases align to TRBD1. This specimen was peripheral blood, taken from a patient treated with radiotherapy plus ipilimumab. CDR3 in DNA: TGTGCCACAGGGGGTGGCTACACCTTC. This encodes CATGGGYTF.